These 10 T cell receptor beta chains share one sample of origin, sequenced in a study of T cell repertoires in cytomegalovirus infection. TCRdb used MiXCR to reprocess the reads, holding one entry per CDR3 protein. The top ten hold roughly 25% of the sample, which has approximately 550,000 distinct CDR3 sequences, 16% seen once. Specimen: CD8+ T cells from PBMCs. These receptors came from a human donor in good health (CMV status not recorded). Some clones in this sample may be carry-over from other donors' samples.

The chain combines TRBV14 with TRBJ1-1; TRBD1 might be the D (5 bases). CDR1 and CDR2 from the germline V gene are SGHDN and FVKESK. Trimming took off 6 bases at V and 1 base at J, with 9 bases between the two ends. This CDR3 is built from 13 residues. Here the CDR3 DNA reads TGTGCCAGCAGATTCACAGGGAACACTGAAGCTTTCTTT. Translation: CASRFTGNTEAFF.

This clonotype was observed many times. The chain links TRBV14 to TRBJ1-5; D is uncertain. Deletions cut 1 base from V and 4 bases from J, with 11 bases between. The CDR3 is 15 amino acids. Germline V gene data show CDR1 as SGHDN and CDR2 as FVKESK. The CDR3 protein is CASSQAGGRNQPQHF. The CDR3 bases are TGTGCCAGCAGCCAAGCGGGAGGTCGGAATCAGCCCCAGCATTTT.

This clonotype was counted a few times. V is TRBV24-1 and J is TRBJ1-5; no reliable D call. Germline V CDR1 and CDR2: KGHDR, SFDVKD. V lost 0 bases to trimming and J lost 4 bases, with 6 bases between them. This CDR3 has 14 residues. The CDR3 region is CATSDLAGNQPQHF. In DNA form, the CDR3 reads TGTGCCACCAGTGATTTGGCGGGGAATCAGCCCCAGCATTTT.

This clonotype was counted a few times. At one end, the junction sequence differs from germline, possibly due to a read error. V and J are TRBV2 and TRBJ2-7; 10 nucleotides align to TRBD2. Per germline, CDR1 SNHLY and CDR2 FYNNEI. The CDR3 spans 19 residues. The CDR3 nucleotides are TGTGCCAGCAGCGAAGTGGGGTTTAGCGGGGGGCTGTACTCCTACGAGCAGTACTTC. As protein: CASSEVGFSGGLYSYEQYF.

The table lists this clonotype with a few counts. V usage is TRBV6-6 and J usage is TRBJ1-1; TRBD1 is a possible D gene (5 bases). Germline CDR1 reads MNHNY; CDR2 reads SVGAGI (reference sequence). This CDR3 is built from 13 residues. The V end was cut by 6 bases, the J end by 5 bases, with 13 bases between. The DNA for the CDR3 is TGTGCCAGCAGCACGGGACGGGGAACTGAAGCTTTCTTT. This sequence encodes CASSTGRGTEAFF.

Worth noting for this clonotype: A much larger clone differs by one base, so this may be a read error. The final CDR3 position lacks the conserved phenylalanine or tryptophan, pointing to a likely read error. The J gene is TRBJ2-1, the V gene TRBV7-6; 7 bases fit TRBD2. Germline V gives CDR1 SGHVS, CDR2 FNYEAQ. Trimming removed 4 bases from V and 0 bases from J; junction bases left unmatched: 9. The CDR3 is made up of 17 amino acids. In DNA, the CDR3 is TGTGCCAGCAGCTCAAAGTTGGGGGGGAGCTCCTACAATGAGCAGTTCTTA. Protein product: CASSSKLGGSSYNEQFL.

As for this clonotype: Being one base from a much bigger clone, this may be a read error. The genes are TRBV11-1 and TRBJ2-1; TRBD2 might be the D (7 bases). V was cut by 5 bases and J by 14 bases, with 22 bases left in between. CDR3 length: 14 amino acids. CDR1 and CDR2 from the germline V gene are SGHAT and FQDESV (reference sequence). CDR3 DNA: TGTGCCAGCAGCCCCACTAGCGTGGGGGCCTTAGAGTTCTTC. This encodes CASSPTSVGALEFF.

This rearrangement joins TRBV10-3 to TRBJ2-5, with 14 bases that match TRBD2. This CDR3 is built from 14 residues. After removal of 6 bases from V and 6 bases from J, the junction contained 3 bases not matched to a gene. Per the germline V gene, CDR1 is ENHRY and CDR2 is SYGVKD. This chain's CDR3 is CAIRGTSGGKTQYF. The CDR3 DNA reads as TGTGCCATCAGGGGGACTAGCGGGGGCAAGACCCAGTACTTC.

To note about this clonotype: This CDR3 is missing its conserved last phenylalanine or tryptophan, likely due to a read error. The chain carries TRBV27 and TRBJ2-1; 11 bases are a match to TRBD1. Trimming at V came to 5 bases and at J to 8 bases, leaving 5 bases not matched to a gene. CDR1 is MNHEY, CDR2 SMNVEV, per germline (reference sequence). The CDR3 has 14 residues. This CDR3 reads CASSEDRGLDEQFY. The DNA of the CDR3 is TGTGCCAGCAGTGAGGACAGGGGGCTGGATGAGCAGTTCTAC.

The sample holds a few counts of this clonotype. The rearrangement joins TRBV27 to TRBJ2-5; 11 positions agree with TRBD2. This CDR3 spans 16 amino acids. Germline trimming cut 1 base from V and 5 bases from J; bases unmatched to any gene: 6. CDR1 is MNHEY, CDR2 SMNVEV, per germline (reference sequence). This CDR3 reads CASSLYTSGSQETQYF. The CDR3 coding sequence is TGTGCCAGCAGTTTATATACTAGCGGGAGTCAGGAGACCCAGTACTTC.